Presented here are 17 T cell receptor beta chains from one specimen sequenced in a study of blood T cells in healthy people across ages. Then a second PCR, running about 6 to 12 cycles, was carried out with a sample-barcoded 5' primer and a J-beta primer mix. TCRdb fed the 5' RACE reads into MiXCR, producing one record per CDR3 protein. The profile shows hundreds of thousands of distinct CDR3 sequences, around 50% of them singletons. Sequencing input: blood. These receptor sequences come from a man in his forties or fifties in good health.

Comments on this clonotype: Given a much more abundant clone one base away, this may be a read error. The chain couples TRBV7-9 to TRBJ2-1; the D gene is possibly TRBD1 (5 bases). Germline CDR1 reads SEHNR; CDR2 reads FQNEAQ (reference sequence). The CDR3 sequence is 11 residues long. DNA for the CDR3: TGTACCAGCAGGCAGGGAAATGAGCAGTTCTTC. As protein: CTSRQGNEQFF.

The CDR3 loop is CSARDLRVGEKLFF. In DNA, the CDR3 is TGCAGTGCTAGAGATCTAAGAGTGGGGGAAAAACTGTTTTTT. This chain joins TRBV20-1 and TRBJ1-4; unclear D gene. V was trimmed by 0 bases and J by 8 bases, leaving 13 bases between them. Germline CDR1 DFQATT, CDR2 SNEGSKA (reference sequence). This CDR3 is 14 amino acids long.

The chain links TRBV20-1 to TRBJ2-1, with D perhaps matching TRBD2 (5 bases). The CDR3 runs 16 residues. V was clipped by 3 bases and J by 0 bases, with 15 bases between them. Per germline, CDR1 DFQATT and CDR2 SNEGSKA (reference sequence). CDR3 region: CSASSHTGSSYNEQFF. In nucleotides, the CDR3 is TGCAGTGCTAGTAGTCATACGGGGAGCTCCTACAATGAGCAGTTCTTC.

This clonotype has only a few counts. V and J are TRBV4-3 and TRBJ2-5, with D possibly matching TRBD2 (6 bases). This CDR3 is built from 16 residues. The V end lost 4 bases, the J end lost 5 bases, and 20 bases lay between the germline ends. The germline gives CDR1 LGHNA, CDR2 YSLEER. CDR3 amino acids: CASSPGGLGGMETQYF. The CDR3 nucleotides read TGCGCCAGCAGCCCTGGAGGGCTGGGAGGTATGGAGACCCAGTACTTC.

The chain has TRBV11-2 and TRBJ2-7; unclear D gene. Germline lookup yields CDR1 SGHAT and CDR2 FQNNGV. The CDR3 has 14 amino acids. The V end lost 3 bases, the J end lost 7 bases, and 16 bases lay between the germline ends. The DNA for the CDR3 is TGTGCCAGCAGCTTTCTGGCGGCGTTGGGAGAGCAGTACTTC. The encoded protein is CASSFLAALGEQYF. Full variable domain (remainder filled in from reference TRBV11-2 and TRBJ2-7): EAGVAQSPRYKIIEKRQSVAFWCNPISGHATLYWYQQILGQGPKLLIQFQNNGVVDDSQLPKDRFSAERLKGVDSTLKIQPAKLEDSAVYLCASSFLAALGEQYFGPGTRLTVT.

CDR3 sequence: CATLGLAGEGVRETQYF. CDR3 sequence (DNA): TGTGCCACCTTAGGACTAGCGGGAGAGGGGGTCAGGGAGACCCAGTACTTC. The chain employs TRBV24-1 and TRBJ2-5, with TRBD2 matching 13 bases. The CDR3 covers 17 residues. The V gene's germline CDR1 is KGHDR and CDR2 SFDVKD. The V segment lost 9 bases and the J segment 5 bases; nucleotides outside the gene matches: 14.

A remark on this clonotype: Compared with germline, one end of the junction differs, possibly owing to a read error. This chain uses TRBV25-1 with TRBJ2-7; D is possibly TRBD1 or TRBD2 (5 bases each). In germline, CDR1 is MGHDK, CDR2 SYGVNS. This CDR3 has 13 amino acids. The CDR3 bases are TGTGCCACCAGTCGGGACCAGGGTTCCGAGCAGTACTTC. Amino acids: CATSRDQGSEQYF.

This clonotype was recorded a few times. The rearrangement joins TRBV20-1 to TRBJ2-1; 7 positions agree with TRBD1. V dropped 4 bases and J dropped 4; count of bases not matched to a gene: 7. The CDR3 has 14 residues. Germline values: CDR1 DFQATT, CDR2 SNEGSKA (reference sequence). CDR3 nucleotide sequence: TGCAGTGCTATCGCCGACAGGGAGTACAATGAGCAGTTCTTC. It is translated as CSAIADREYNEQFF.

The J gene is TRBJ2-1, the V gene TRBV6-1, with 12 bases that match TRBD2. This CDR3 comprises 20 residues. V trimming: 6 bases; J trimming: 7 bases; junction bases outside the gene matches: 22. Germline V gives CDR1 MNHNS, CDR2 SASEGT. The CDR3, as DNA: TGTGCCAGCAGACAACGGGCGGGCTGGAATCTAGCGGGAGGGCTGAATGAGCAGTTCTTC. This sequence encodes CASRQRAGWNLAGGLNEQFF.

The chain uses TRBV20-1 and TRBJ2-7; a weak D match, TRBD2 (7 bases). CDR3 length: 16 residues. With 0 bases removed from V and 4 bases from J, the gap between germline ends came to 19 bases. Germline-derived CDR1 and CDR2 are DFQATT and SNEGSKA (reference sequence). The CDR3: CSARDKDLQGGYEQYF. The CDR3, as DNA: TGCAGTGCTAGAGATAAAGATCTACAGGGAGGGTACGAGCAGTACTTC.

The chain links TRBV6-5 to TRBJ2-7; TRBD1 or TRBD2 may be the D gene (5 bases each). Germline lookup yields CDR1 MNHEY and CDR2 SVGAGI. The length of the CDR3 is 18 residues. With 2 bases removed from V and 0 bases from J, the gap between germline ends came to 20 bases. CDR3 region: CASSYHVTPRETSYEQYF. DNA of the CDR3: TGTGCCAGCAGTTACCACGTGACGCCCAGGGAGACCTCCTACGAGCAGTACTTC.

The rearrangement links TRBV28 to TRBJ1-2, with D hard to call. The germline CDR1 and CDR2 sequences are MDHEN and SYDVKM. CDR3 length equals 12 residues. V was pared by 4 bases and J by 12 bases, with 15 bases between. In DNA form, the CDR3 reads TGTGCCAGCAGTTCTGGACTATCGACGGACACCTTC. This translates into CASSSGLSTDTF.

This sequence joins TRBV29-1 and TRBJ2-5; D is ambiguous. The closer fit of TRBJ2-1 to the DNA end suggests the J call may be wrong. CDR1 SQVTM and CDR2 ANQGSEA come from the germline V gene. CDR3 length: 11 residues. CDR3 DNA: TGCAGCGCCGCACCCCAAGAGACCCAGTTCTTC. Protein: CSAAPQETQFF.

To note about this clonotype: One end of the junction fails to match germline, which may point to a read error. V usage is TRBV28 and J usage is TRBJ2-5, with 8 nucleotides matching TRBD1. The V gene's germline CDR1 is MDHEN and CDR2 SYDVKM. The CDR3 is made up of 16 amino acids. CDR3 residues: CTSSFSAGGLQETQYF. The CDR3 DNA reads TGTACCAGCAGTTTTTCGGCAGGGGGCCTCCAAGAGACCCAGTACTTC.

The chain uses TRBV29-1 and TRBJ2-5; D is undetermined. Germline CDR1 reads SQVTM; CDR2 reads ANQGSEA. V was cut by 1 base and J by 1 base, with 4 bases left in between. The CDR3 extends over 12 amino acids. CDR3 region: CSVEGPQETQYF. CDR3 DNA: TGCAGCGTTGAAGGTCCCCAAGAGACCCAGTACTTC.

The CDR3 here is CSAHPMGTDTQYF. DNA for the CDR3: TGCAGTGCGCACCCCATGGGCACAGATACGCAGTATTTT. This chain uses TRBV20-1 with TRBJ2-3, with unresolved D. The CDR3 covers 13 residues. V gave up 6 bases and J gave up 1 base, with 11 bases separating them. Germline V gene sequence: CDR1 DFQATT, CDR2 SNEGSKA (reference sequence).

This rearrangement joins TRBV20-1 to TRBJ2-1, with 7 positions matching TRBD1. The germline gives CDR1 DFQATT, CDR2 SNEGSKA (reference sequence). CDR3 length: 12 amino acids. V shed 6 bases and J 4 bases; nucleotides not matched to a gene: 3. The CDR3 DNA is TGCAGTGCCTCGGGACAGTACAATGAGCAGTTCTTC. Translating it yields CSASGQYNEQFF.